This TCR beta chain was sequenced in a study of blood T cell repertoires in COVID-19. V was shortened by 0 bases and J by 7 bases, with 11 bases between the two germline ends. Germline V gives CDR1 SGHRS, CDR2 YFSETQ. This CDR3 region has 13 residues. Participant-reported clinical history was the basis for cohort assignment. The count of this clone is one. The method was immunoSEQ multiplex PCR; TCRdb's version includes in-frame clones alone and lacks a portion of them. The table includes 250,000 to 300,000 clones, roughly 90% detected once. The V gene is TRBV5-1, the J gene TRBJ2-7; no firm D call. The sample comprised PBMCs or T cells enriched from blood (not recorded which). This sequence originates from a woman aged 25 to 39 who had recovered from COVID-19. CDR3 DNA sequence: TGCGCCAGCAGCTTGGGGGCAGCCTGGGAGCAGTACTTC. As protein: CASSLGAAWEQYF.